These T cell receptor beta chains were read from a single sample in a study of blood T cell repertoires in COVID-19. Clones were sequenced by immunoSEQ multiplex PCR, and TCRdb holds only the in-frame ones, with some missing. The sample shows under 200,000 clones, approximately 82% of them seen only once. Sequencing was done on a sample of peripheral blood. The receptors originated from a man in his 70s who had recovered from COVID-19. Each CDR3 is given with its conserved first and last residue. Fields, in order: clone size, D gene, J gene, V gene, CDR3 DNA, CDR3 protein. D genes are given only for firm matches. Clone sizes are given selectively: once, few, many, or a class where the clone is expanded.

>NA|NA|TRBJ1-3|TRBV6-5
TGTGCCAGCAGTTACTCCCAGTCACCCGCCGGAAACACCATATATTTT
CASSYSQSPAGNTIYF
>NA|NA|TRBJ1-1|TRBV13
TGTGCCAGCAGCTTGGATGGGGGCTCGAACACTGAAGCTTTCTTT
CASSLDGGSNTEAFF
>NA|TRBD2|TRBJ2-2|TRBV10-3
TGTGCCATCAAACGGGAGGCAATGGGCGGGGAGCTGTTTTTT
CAIKREAMGGELFF
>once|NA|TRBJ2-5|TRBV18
TGTGCCAGCTCACCAAACCGGGGGACCCAAGAGACCCAGTACTTC
CASSPNRGTQETQYF
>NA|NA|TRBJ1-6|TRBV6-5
TGTGCCAGCAGTTACTCTGGACAGCTTTATTCACCCCTCCACTTT
CASSYSGQLYSPLHF
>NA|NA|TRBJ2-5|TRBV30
TGTGCCTGGGCTACCTCGGAGACCCAGTACTTC
CAWATSETQYF
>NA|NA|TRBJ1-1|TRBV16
TGTGCCAGCAGCCAATCGACCGGGACTGAAGCTTTCTTT
CASSQSTGTEAFF
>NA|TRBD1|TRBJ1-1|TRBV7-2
TGTGCCAGCAGCACCGGTCCTGGGGTTGGCAGGGGGGCGAACACTGAAGCTTTCTTT
CASSTGPGVGRGANTEAFF
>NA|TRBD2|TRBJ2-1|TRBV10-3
TGTGCCATCAGGACTAGCGATGAGCAGTTCTTC
CAIRTSDEQFF
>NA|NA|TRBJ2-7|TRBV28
TGTGCCAGCAGTTTAGCAGGATCCCACGAGCAGTACTTC
CASSLAGSHEQYF
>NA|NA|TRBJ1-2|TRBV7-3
TGTGCCAGCAGCCCGACTACCAAGGATGGCTACACCTTC
CASSPTTKDGYTF
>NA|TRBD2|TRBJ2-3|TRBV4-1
TGCGCCAGCAGCCAAGAGGGCGGGAGAACAGATACGCAGTATTTT
CASSQEGGRTDTQYF
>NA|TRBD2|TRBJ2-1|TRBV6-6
TGTGCCAGCAACCTTCTAGCGGCCACACCTAATGAGCAGTTCTTC
CASNLLAATPNEQFF
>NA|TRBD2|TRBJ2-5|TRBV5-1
TGCGCCAGCAGTTTGGGAACTAGCGCAAACCAAGAGACCCAGTACTTC
CASSLGTSANQETQYF
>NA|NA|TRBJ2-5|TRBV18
TGTGCCAGCTCACAGAGAAGGGGGAACCAAGAGACCCAGTACTTC
CASSQRRGNQETQYF
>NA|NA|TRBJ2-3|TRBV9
TGTGCCAGCAGCGTAGTTGTCGGTAGCACAGATACGCAGTATTTT
CASSVVVGSTDTQYF
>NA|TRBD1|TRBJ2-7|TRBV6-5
TGTGCCAGCAGTCCCGGGGACAGCACCTACGAGCAGTACTTC
CASSPGDSTYEQYF
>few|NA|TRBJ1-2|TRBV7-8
TGTGCCAGCAGCTCAGGGCCAGGGTACATTAGCTATGGCTACACCTTC
CASSSGPGYISYGYTF
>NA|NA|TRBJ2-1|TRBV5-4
TGTGCCAGCAGCTTGACTCTTAGCTCCTACAATGAGCAGTTCTTC
CASSLTLSSYNEQFF
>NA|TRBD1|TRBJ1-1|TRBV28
TGTGCCAGCAGCACAGGACAGGGCATTGAAGCTTTCTTT
CASSTGQGIEAFF
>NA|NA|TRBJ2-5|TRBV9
TGTGCCAGCAGCGCCAGTGACAGGCCCCCAGAGACCCAGTACTTC
CASSASDRPPETQYF
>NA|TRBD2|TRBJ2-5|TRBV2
TGTGCCAGCAGCGCCGGGACTAGCGGGACTCAAGAGACCCAGTACTTC
CASSAGTSGTQETQYF
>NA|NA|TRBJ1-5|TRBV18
TGTGCCAGCTCACCACAAGAGGGGGAAGGGCCCCAGCATTTT
CASSPQEGEGPQHF
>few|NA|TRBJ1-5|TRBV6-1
TGTGCCAGCAGTGAGGGGAGTCAGCCCCAGCATTTT
CASSEGSQPQHF
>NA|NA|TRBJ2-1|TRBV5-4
TGTGCCAGCAGCTTGGTATTAGGGGTTCGAAATGAGCAGTTCTTC
CASSLVLGVRNEQFF
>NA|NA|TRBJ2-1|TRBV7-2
TGTGCCAGCAGCTTATATGCGGGGAGCTCCTACAATGAGCAGTTCTTC
CASSLYAGSSYNEQFF
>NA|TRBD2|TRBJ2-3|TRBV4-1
TGCGCCAGCAGCTCCCCTGGCGGGAGACGTCGGACAGATACGCAGTATTTT
CASSSPGGRRRTDTQYF
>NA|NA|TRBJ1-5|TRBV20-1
TGCAGTGCTAGTGTCTCAGGGGATCAGCCCCAGCATTTT
CSASVSGDQPQHF
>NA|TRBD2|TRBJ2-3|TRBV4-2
TGTGCCAGCAGCCAAACTAGCGGGAGAGCAGATACGCAGTATTTT
CASSQTSGRADTQYF
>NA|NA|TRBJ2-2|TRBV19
TGTGCCGTTACTTCCACAGGGCAGAACACCGGGGAGCTGTTTTTT
CAVTSTGQNTGELFF
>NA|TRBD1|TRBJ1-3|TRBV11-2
TGTGCCAGCAGCGGACAGGGAAGAGGAAACACCATATATTTT
CASSGQGRGNTIYF
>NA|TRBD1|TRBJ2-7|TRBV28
TGTGCCAGCAGTCCCCCAGAGGGGGCGCTGGGCGAGCAGTACTTC
CASSPPEGALGEQYF
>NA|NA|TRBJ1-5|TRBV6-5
TGTGCCAGCTCCAGGGAAGGCAATCAGCCCCAGCATTTT
CASSREGNQPQHF
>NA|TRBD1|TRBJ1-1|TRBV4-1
TGCGCCAGCAGCGGCCGGGACAGCAAACTGAACACTGAAGCTTTCTTT
CASSGRDSKLNTEAFF
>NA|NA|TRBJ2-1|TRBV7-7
TGTGCTAGCAGCTCCAGACTAGGAGGGGCCTACAATGAGCAGTTCTTC
CASSSRLGGAYNEQFF
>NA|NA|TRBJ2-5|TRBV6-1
TGTGCCAGCAGTGAAAGTAACGGGAGATTCCAGTACTTC
CASSESNGRFQYF
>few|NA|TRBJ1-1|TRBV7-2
TGTGCCAGCAGATCAGGGGAGAACACTGAAGCTTTCTTT
CASRSGENTEAFF
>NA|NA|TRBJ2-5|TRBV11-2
TGTGCCAGCAGCTTAGATCCCCTGGGGAGCAGAGAGACCCAGTACTTC
CASSLDPLGSRETQYF
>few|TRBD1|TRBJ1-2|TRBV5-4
TGTGCCAGCAGCTCGACAGGGGCCTATGGCTACACCTTC
CASSSTGAYGYTF
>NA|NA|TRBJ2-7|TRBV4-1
TGCGCCAGCAGCCAAGGGGGCGGGGACCCCCGGAACGAGCAGTACTTC
CASSQGGGDPRNEQYF
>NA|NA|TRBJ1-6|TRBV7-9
TGTGCCAGCAGCTTAGGGGAGGCCATCTATTCACCCCTCCACTTT
CASSLGEAIYSPLHF
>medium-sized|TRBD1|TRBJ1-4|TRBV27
TGTGCCAGCAGTTTCCAGGGGGCGGAAAAACTGTTTTTT
CASSFQGAEKLFF
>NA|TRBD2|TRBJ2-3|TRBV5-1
TGCGCCAGCAGCTTGCCTAGCGGGGACTCCACAGATACGCAGTATTTT
CASSLPSGDSTDTQYF
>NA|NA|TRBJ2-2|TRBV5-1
TGCGCCAGCAGCCCCTGGACAGGGAGGGGCACCGGGGAGCTGTTTTTT
CASSPWTGRGTGELFF
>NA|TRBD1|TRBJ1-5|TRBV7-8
TGTGCCAGCAGCTCCGCCGACAGCCGGGACAGGGGCAATCAGCCCCAGCATTTT
CASSSADSRDRGNQPQHF
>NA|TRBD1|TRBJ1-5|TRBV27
TGTGCCAGCAGTTTAGACAGGGGGACTCAGCCCCAGCATTTT
CASSLDRGTQPQHF
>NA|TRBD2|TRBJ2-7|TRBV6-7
TGTGCCAGCAGTTACGAGGGACTAGCGGGAGGGTACGAGCAGTACTTC
CASSYEGLAGGYEQYF
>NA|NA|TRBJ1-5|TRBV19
TGTGCCAGTTCGGGGGGGGTTGATCAGCCCCAGCATTTT
CASSGGVDQPQHF
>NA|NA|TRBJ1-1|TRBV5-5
TGTGCCAGCAGCCCCCACGCGGCAAGAGACACTGAAGCTTTCTTT
CASSPHAARDTEAFF
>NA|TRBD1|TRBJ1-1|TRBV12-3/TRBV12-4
TGTGCGATAAACAGGGGTAAGGTCACTGAAGCTTTCTTT
CAINRGKVTEAFF
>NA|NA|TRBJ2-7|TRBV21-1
TGTGCCAGCAGCAAAGGGGCTAGCGGGAGGTACGAGCAGTACTTC
CASSKGASGRYEQYF
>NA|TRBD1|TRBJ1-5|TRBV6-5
TGTGCCAGCAGTCCAGGACAGGCCGGGCGGCCCCAGCATTTT
CASSPGQAGRPQHF
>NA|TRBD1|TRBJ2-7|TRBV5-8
TGTGCCAGCAGCCCCCGGGACAGGGTGAGTGAGCAGTACTTC
CASSPRDRVSEQYF
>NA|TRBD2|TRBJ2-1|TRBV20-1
TGCAGTGCGATTGGGACTAGATTGTTCTTC
CSAIGTRLFF
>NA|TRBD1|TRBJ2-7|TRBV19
TGTGCCAGTAGTAAAGTCGCCCCCGGACAGGGGATGGCCTACGAGCAGTACTTC
CASSKVAPGQGMAYEQYF
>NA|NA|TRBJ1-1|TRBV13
TGTGCCAGCAGCTTAGGGGCCGAAGCTTTCTTT
CASSLGAEAFF
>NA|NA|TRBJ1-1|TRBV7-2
TGTGCCAGCAGCTTAAGGCCCCAGGGGACAACTGAAGCTTTCTTT
CASSLRPQGTTEAFF
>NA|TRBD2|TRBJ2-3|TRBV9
TGTGCCAGCAGCTCACAAACGGCTAGCGGCTCAGATACGCAGTATTTT
CASSSQTASGSDTQYF